The 19 T cell receptor beta chains given below trace back to one sample, sequenced in a study of blood T cell repertoires in COVID-19 (dated by TCRdb to the early 2020s). Library preparation used the immunoSEQ multiplex PCR assay. This is the immuneACCESS table as TCRdb keeps it, with only in-frame sequences that have V and J called. A part of the clones is gone; compared with another copy, unresolved V genes explain less than half, and the rest is unexplained. A total of about 54,000 clones appear in this sample, roughly 79% of them only once. The top ten constitute around 5.3% of the sample. The specimen sequenced was peripheral blood. These receptors were collected from a woman aged 60-70 years with acute or convalescent COVID-19.

The chain uses TRBV30 and TRBJ2-7; tentative D call: TRBD2 (6 bases). Looked up from germline, CDR1 is GTSNPN and CDR2 is SVGIG (reference sequence). Trimming removed 3 bases from V and 2 bases from J, with 14 bases in between. This CDR3 contains 14 residues. The CDR3 loop is CAWSVGSGTYEQYF. DNA of the CDR3: TGTGCCTGGAGCGTGGGTAGCGGCACCTACGAGCAGTACTTC.

This clone was counted only a few times. This chain connects TRBV7-2 to TRBJ1-1, with D possibly matching TRBD1 (6 bases). Deletions cut 5 bases from V and 1 base from J, with 8 bases between. The CDR3 covers 13 residues. Germline V gene sequence: CDR1 SGHTA, CDR2 FQGNSA. The CDR3 loop reads CASSADRNTEAFF. The CDR3 bases are TGTGCCAGCAGCGCGGACAGGAACACTGAAGCTTTCTTT. Combining the CDR3 with reference TRBV7-2 and TRBJ1-1 gives the whole variable domain GAGVSQSPSNKVTEKGKDVELRCDPISGHTALYWYRQSLGQGLEFLIYFQGNSAPDKSGLPSDRFSAERTGGSVSTLTIQRTQQEDSAVYLCASSADRNTEAFFGQGTRLTVV.

This sequence joins TRBV7-9 and TRBJ2-1; 11 positions agree with TRBD2. The CDR3 length is 16 residues. Looked up from germline, CDR1 is SEHNR and CDR2 is FQNEAQ (reference sequence). Trimming took 4 bases from V and 5 from J; bases not matched to a gene: 7. The CDR3 region has the DNA TGTGCCAGCAGCTCGACCCTAGCGGGAGGAAACAATGAGCAGTTCTTC. This encodes CASSSTLAGGNNEQFF.

This clone has just a few counts. The V call is TRBV6-4, the J call TRBJ2-7, with 7 bases fitting TRBD1. Germline V gene data show CDR1 as MRHNA and CDR2 as SNTAGT. Trimming at V came to 2 bases and at J to 1 base, leaving 8 bases not matched to a gene. The CDR3 extends over 16 amino acids. CDR3 sequence reads: CASSDPRQGISYEQYF. The CDR3, as DNA: TGTGCCAGCAGTGACCCGCGACAGGGAATATCCTACGAGCAGTACTTC.

The chain recombines TRBV6-6 with TRBJ1-1; 7 positions agree with TRBD1. The CDR3 has 11 amino acids. The germline CDR1 and CDR2 sequences are MNHNY and SVGAGI (reference sequence). The V segment lost 4 bases and the J segment 7 bases; nucleotides outside the gene matches: 0. The CDR3 protein is CASSWDSEAFF. The CDR3, as DNA: TGTGCCAGCAGTTGGGACAGTGAAGCTTTCTTT.

The chain employs TRBV2 and TRBJ2-7, with TRBD1 identical over 11 bases. V shed 6 bases and J 3 bases; nucleotides not matched to a gene: 4. Germline V gene sequence: CDR1 SNHLY, CDR2 FYNNEI. This CDR3 has 14 residues. The CDR3 sequence is CASSKDRGRYEQYF. The DNA of the CDR3 is TGTGCCAGCAGCAAGGACAGGGGGCGCTACGAGCAGTACTTC.

The V gene is TRBV9, the J gene TRBJ1-2, with D uncertain. Germline CDR1 SGDLS, CDR2 YYNGEE. This CDR3 contains 15 residues. The V gene lost 0 bases and the J gene lost 0 bases, with 9 bases spanning the gap. CDR3 sequence reads: CASSVAPPANYGYTF. In DNA form, the CDR3 reads TGTGCCAGCAGCGTAGCTCCTCCCGCTAACTATGGCTACACCTTC.

The V gene is TRBV29-1, the J gene TRBJ2-4; 7 bases fit TRBD1. Germline CDR1 and CDR2: SQVTM and ANQGSEA. The CDR3 loop spans 12 amino acids. J lost 5 bases, V lost 3 bases, and 1 base had no gene match. The CDR3 sequence is CSVEGQQNIQYF. Written as DNA, the CDR3 is TGCAGCGTTGAGGGACAGCAAAACATTCAGTACTTC.

A single count supports this clone. The gene calls are TRBV5-1 and TRBJ1-4; 8 nucleotides match TRBD1. V was clipped by 1 base and J by 7 bases; unmatched bases: 6. Germline CDR1 and CDR2: SGHRS and YFSETQ. The CDR3 covers 15 residues. The CDR3 DNA reads TGCGCCAGCAGCTTGAGTATGGACAGGGCTGAAAAACTGTTTTTT. Translated: CASSLSMDRAEKLFF.

The J gene is TRBJ2-7, the V gene TRBV7-8; no clear D gene. The CDR3 contains 15 residues. V was cut by 2 bases and J by 2 bases, with 13 bases left in between. Germline V gene data show CDR1 as SGHVS and CDR2 as FQNEAQ. The CDR3 coding sequence is TGTGCCAGCAGCTTAAGAACAGATACTCCCTACGAGCAGTACTTC. This translates into CASSLRTDTPYEQYF.

V is TRBV7-8 and J is TRBJ2-7; TRBD1 might be the D (5 bases). V was shortened by 1 base and J by 3 bases, with 10 bases between the two germline ends. Per the germline V gene, CDR1 is SGHVS and CDR2 is FQNEAQ. CDR3 length equals 14 residues. The CDR3 here is CASSLVGQGYEQYF. As DNA, the CDR3 is TGTGCCAGCAGCTTAGTTGGGCAGGGCTACGAGCAGTACTTC.

This clone was recorded once. The chain has TRBV7-2 and TRBJ1-5; tentatively, D is TRBD1 (6 bases). The V gene lost 5 bases and the J gene lost 2 bases, with 13 bases spanning the gap. The CDR3 extends over 15 amino acids. From germline, CDR1 is SGHTA and CDR2 FQGNSA. The CDR3 DNA sequence: TGTGCCAGCAGCCCCGCACCAGGGGGCAATCAGCCCCAGCATTTT. It codes for CASSPAPGGNQPQHF.

The rearrangement uses TRBV27 and TRBJ2-7; 10 positions match TRBD2. The J segment lost 4 bases and the V segment lost 4 bases, leaving 4 bases of the junction unmatched. Germline lookup yields CDR1 MNHEY and CDR2 SMNVEV (reference sequence). The length of the CDR3 is 14 residues. CDR3 nucleotide sequence: TGTGCCAGCAGTTCAGCGGGAGGGTTGTACGAGCAGTACTTC. It specifies CASSSAGGLYEQYF.

The rearrangement uses TRBV7-8 and TRBJ2-3; possibly TRBD1 for D (5 bases). From germline, CDR1 is SGHVS and CDR2 FQNEAQ. This CDR3 contains 14 residues. V was trimmed by 1 base and J by 5 bases, leaving 10 bases between them. DNA for the CDR3: TGTGCCAGCAGCTTAGGGAAGGGGATAGATACGCAGTATTTT. Protein sequence: CASSLGKGIDTQYF. Full variable domain (missing parts from reference TRBV7-8 and TRBJ2-3): GAGVSQSPRYKVAKRGQDVALRCDPISGHVSLFWYQQALGQGPEFLTYFQNEAQLDKSGLPSDRFFAERPEGSVSTLKIQRTQQEDSAVYLCASSLGKGIDTQYFGPGTRLTVL.

This sequence joins TRBV4-2 and TRBJ2-7, with 11 bases fitting TRBD1. Germline trimming cut 5 bases from V and 3 bases from J; bases unmatched to any gene: 3. In germline, CDR1 is LGHNA, CDR2 YNFKEQ. The CDR3 has 14 amino acids. The CDR3 protein is CASSAGQGDYEQYF. For the CDR3, the DNA is TGTGCCAGCAGCGCGGGACAGGGGGACTACGAGCAGTACTTC.

This clone occurred once. The rearrangement links TRBV5-1 to TRBJ2-1; 8 positions match TRBD2. J lost 7 bases, V lost 7 bases, and 13 bases had no gene match. CDR1 and CDR2 (germline): SGHRS, YFSETQ. The CDR3 extends over 15 amino acids. CDR3 in amino acids: CASGVGSGSANEQFF. CDR3 in DNA: TGCGCCAGCGGGGTGGGAAGCGGGAGTGCGAATGAGCAGTTCTTC.

In its sample, this clone was seen a few times. CDR3: CASRLGLAGGPYTGELFF. The CDR3 region has the DNA TGTGCCAGTCGCCTGGGACTAGCGGGAGGGCCATACACCGGGGAGCTGTTTTTT. The rearrangement uses TRBV5-6 and TRBJ2-2; TRBD2 agrees at 16 bases. Germline V gene data show CDR1 as SGHDT and CDR2 as YYEEEE. Unmatched junction bases numbered 10, after V lost 8 bases and J lost 3 bases. This CDR3 has 18 residues.

This chain joins TRBV5-3 and TRBJ1-5, with 7 positions matching TRBD1. TRBV5-3 qualifies as an ORF whose function is uncertain. This CDR3 contains 15 residues. J gave up 0 bases and V 0 bases, and 0 bases lay outside the gene matches. This chain's CDR3 is CARSLDRGSNQPQHF. For the CDR3, the DNA is TGTGCCAGAAGCTTGGACAGGGGTAGCAATCAGCCCCAGCATTTT.

This clone was recorded a few times. The gene calls are TRBV7-2 and TRBJ1-3; 10 nucleotides match TRBD1. CDR1 and CDR2 from the germline V gene are SGHTA and FQGNSA. The CDR3 sequence is 16 residues long. J lost 6 bases, V lost 5 bases, and 10 bases had no gene match. CDR3 protein: CASSTRDRGYENTIYF. CDR3 nucleotides: TGTGCCAGCAGCACTCGGGACAGGGGTTACGAAAACACCATATATTTT.